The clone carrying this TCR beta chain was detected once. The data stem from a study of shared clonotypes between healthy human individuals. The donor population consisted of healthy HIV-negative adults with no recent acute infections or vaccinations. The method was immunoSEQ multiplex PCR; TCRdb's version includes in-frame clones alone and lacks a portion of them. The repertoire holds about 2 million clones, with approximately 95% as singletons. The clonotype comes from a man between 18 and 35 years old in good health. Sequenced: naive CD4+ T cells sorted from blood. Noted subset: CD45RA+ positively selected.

The CDR3 protein is CASSLGAVVETQYF. CDR3 coding DNA: TGCGCCAGCAGCTTGGGGGCGGTGGTAGAGACCCAGTACTTC. This rearrangement joins TRBV5-1 to TRBJ2-5; D is undetermined. CDR1 is SGHRS and CDR2 is YFSETQ in the germline V gene. CDR3 length equals 14 residues. Trimming took off 0 bases at V and 4 bases at J, with 10 bases between the two ends.